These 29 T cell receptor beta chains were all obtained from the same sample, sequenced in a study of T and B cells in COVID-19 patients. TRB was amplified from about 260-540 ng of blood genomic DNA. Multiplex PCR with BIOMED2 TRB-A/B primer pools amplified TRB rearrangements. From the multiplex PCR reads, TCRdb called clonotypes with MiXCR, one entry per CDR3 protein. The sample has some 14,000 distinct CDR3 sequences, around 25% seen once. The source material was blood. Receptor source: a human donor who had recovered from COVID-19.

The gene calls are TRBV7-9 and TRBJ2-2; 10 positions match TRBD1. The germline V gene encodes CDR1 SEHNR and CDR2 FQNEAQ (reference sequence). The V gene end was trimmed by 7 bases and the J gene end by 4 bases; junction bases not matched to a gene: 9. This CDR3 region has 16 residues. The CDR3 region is CASIPRDRGSTGELFF. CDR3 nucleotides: TGTGCCAGCATCCCACGGGACAGGGGAAGCACCGGGGAGCTGTTTTTT.

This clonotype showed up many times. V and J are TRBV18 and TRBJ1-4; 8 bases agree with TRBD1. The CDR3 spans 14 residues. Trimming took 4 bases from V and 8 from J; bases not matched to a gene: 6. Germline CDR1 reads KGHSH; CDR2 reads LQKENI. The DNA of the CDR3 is TGTGCCAGCTCACTCGGACAGGGAGGGGAAAAACTGTTTTTT. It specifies CASSLGQGGEKLFF.

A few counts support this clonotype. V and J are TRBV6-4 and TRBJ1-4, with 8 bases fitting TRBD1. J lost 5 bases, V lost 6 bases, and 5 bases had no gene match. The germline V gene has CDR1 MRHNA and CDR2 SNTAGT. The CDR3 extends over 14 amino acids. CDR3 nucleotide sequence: TGTGCCAGCAGCCCGACAGGGGAGAATGAAAAACTGTTTTTT. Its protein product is CASSPTGENEKLFF.

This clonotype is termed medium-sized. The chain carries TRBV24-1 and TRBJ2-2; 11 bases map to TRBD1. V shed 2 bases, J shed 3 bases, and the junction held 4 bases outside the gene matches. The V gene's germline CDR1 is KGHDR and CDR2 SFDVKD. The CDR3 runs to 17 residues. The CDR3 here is CATSDWDRGDHTGELFF. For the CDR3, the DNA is TGTGCCACCAGTGATTGGGACAGGGGGGACCACACCGGGGAGCTGTTTTTT.

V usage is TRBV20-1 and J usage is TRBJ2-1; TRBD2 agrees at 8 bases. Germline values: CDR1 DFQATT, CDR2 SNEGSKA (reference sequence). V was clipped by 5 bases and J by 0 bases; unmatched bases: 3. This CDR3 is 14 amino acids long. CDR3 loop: CSAPLAVSYNEQFF. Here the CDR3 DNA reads TGCAGTGCTCCACTAGCGGTCTCCTACAATGAGCAGTTCTTC.

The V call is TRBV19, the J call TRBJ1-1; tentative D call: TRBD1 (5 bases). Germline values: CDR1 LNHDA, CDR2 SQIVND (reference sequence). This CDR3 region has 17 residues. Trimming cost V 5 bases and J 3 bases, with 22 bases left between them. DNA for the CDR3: TGTGCCAGTAGTGACCCCGAAGGGGTCAGGAGGGACACTGAAGCTTTCTTT. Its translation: CASSDPEGVRRDTEAFF. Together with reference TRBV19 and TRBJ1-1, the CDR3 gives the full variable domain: DGGITQSPKYLFRKEGQNVTLSCEQNLNHDAMYWYRQDPGQGLRLIYYSQIVNDFQKGDIAEGYSVSREKKESFPLTVTSAQKNPTAFYLCASSDPEGVRRDTEAFFGQGTRLTVV.

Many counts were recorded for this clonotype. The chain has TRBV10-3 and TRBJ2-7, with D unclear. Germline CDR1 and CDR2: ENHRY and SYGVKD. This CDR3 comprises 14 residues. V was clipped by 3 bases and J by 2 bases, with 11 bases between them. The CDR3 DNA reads TGTGCCATCAGTGATCCGGGCGGTACCTACGAGCAGTACTTC. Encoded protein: CAISDPGGTYEQYF.

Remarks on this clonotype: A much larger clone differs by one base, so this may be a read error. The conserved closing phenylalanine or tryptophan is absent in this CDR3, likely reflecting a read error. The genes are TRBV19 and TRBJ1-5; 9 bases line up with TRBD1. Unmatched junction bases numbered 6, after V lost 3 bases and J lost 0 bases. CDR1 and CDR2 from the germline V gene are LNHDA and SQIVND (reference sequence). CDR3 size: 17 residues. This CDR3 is CASSMRTGDSSNQPQHL. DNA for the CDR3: TGTGCCAGTAGTATGCGGACAGGGGACTCTAGCAATCAGCCCCAGCATTTA.

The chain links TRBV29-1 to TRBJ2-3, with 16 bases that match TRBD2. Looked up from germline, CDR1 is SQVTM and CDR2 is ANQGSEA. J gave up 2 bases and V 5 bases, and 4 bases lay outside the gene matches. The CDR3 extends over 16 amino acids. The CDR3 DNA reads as TGCAGCGTTCCCGGGACTAGCGGGAGGGACACAGATACGCAGTATTTT. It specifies CSVPGTSGRDTDTQYF.

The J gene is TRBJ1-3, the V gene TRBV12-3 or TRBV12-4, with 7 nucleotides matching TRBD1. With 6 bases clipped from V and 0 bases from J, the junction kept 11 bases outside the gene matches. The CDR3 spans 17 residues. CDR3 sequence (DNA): TGTGCCAGCAGGGCGACAGGGTCCATTTCCTCTGGAAACACCATATATTTT. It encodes CASRATGSISSGNTIYF.

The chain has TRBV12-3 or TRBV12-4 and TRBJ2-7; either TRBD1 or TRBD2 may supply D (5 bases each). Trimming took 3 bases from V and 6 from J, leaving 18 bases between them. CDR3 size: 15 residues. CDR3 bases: TGTGCCAGCAGTTTGAGAGGGGCCTACTCAGGCGAGCAGTACTTC. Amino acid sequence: CASSLRGAYSGEQYF.

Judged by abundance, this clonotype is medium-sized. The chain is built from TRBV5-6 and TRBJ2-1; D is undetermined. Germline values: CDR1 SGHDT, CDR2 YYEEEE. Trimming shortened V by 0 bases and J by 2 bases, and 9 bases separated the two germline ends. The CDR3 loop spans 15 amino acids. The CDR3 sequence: CASSLGGIAYNEQFF. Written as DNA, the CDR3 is TGTGCCAGCAGCTTGGGCGGAATAGCCTACAATGAGCAGTTCTTC.

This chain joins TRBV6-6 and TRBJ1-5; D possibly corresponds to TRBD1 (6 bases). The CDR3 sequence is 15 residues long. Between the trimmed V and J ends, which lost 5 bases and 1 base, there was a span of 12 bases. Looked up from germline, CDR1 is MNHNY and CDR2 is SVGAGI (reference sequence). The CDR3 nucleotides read TGTGCCAGCAGTAAACAGGGAGTCAGCAATCAGCCCCAGCATTTT. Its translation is CASSKQGVSNQPQHF.

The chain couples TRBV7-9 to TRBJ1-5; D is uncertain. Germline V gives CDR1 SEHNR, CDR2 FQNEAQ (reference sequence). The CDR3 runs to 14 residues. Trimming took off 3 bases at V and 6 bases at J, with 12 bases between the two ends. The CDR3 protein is CASSFESSGQPQHF. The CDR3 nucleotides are TGTGCCAGCAGCTTCGAATCATCGGGTCAGCCCCAGCATTTT.

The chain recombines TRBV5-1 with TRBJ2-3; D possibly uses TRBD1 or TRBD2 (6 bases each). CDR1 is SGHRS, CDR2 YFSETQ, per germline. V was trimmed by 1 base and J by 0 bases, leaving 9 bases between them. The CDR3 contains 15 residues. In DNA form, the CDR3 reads TGCGCCAGCAGCTTGAAGGGGGGAAGCACAGATACGCAGTATTTT. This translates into CASSLKGGSTDTQYF.

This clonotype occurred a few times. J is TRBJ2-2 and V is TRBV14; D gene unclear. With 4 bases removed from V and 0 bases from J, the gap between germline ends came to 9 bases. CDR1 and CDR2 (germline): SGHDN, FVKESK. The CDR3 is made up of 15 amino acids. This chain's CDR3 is CASSLSSANTGELFF. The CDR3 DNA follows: TGTGCCAGCAGCCTCTCGAGCGCGAACACCGGGGAGCTGTTTTTT.

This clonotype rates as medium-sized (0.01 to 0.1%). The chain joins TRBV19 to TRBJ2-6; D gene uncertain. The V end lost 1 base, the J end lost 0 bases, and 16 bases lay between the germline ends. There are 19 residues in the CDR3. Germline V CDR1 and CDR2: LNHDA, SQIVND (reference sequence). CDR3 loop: CASSIGGPSPYSGANVLTF. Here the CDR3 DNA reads TGTGCCAGTAGTATAGGTGGACCTTCCCCATACTCTGGGGCCAACGTCCTGACTTTC.

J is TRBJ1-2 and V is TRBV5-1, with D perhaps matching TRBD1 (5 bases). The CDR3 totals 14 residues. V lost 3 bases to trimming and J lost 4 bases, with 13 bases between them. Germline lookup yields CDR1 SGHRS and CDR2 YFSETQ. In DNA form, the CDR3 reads TGCGCCAGCAGCTCTGAGGGGTATGTCTATGGCTACACCTTC. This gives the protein CASSSEGYVYGYTF.

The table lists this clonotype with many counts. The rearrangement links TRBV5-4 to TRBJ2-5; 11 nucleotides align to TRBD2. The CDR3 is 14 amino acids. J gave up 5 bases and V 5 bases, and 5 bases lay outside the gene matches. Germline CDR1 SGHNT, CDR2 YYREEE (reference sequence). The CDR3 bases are TGTGCCAGCAGATATAGCGGGGGGGCGGAGACCCAGTACTTC. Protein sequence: CASRYSGGAETQYF. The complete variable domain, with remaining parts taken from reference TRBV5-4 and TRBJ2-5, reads ETGVTQSPTHLIKTRGQQVTLRCSSQSGHNTVSWYQQALGQGPQFIFQYYREEENGRGNFPPRFSGLQFPNYSSELNVNALELDDSALYLCASRYSGGAETQYFGPGTRLLVL.

The CDR3 sequence is CASRLDRGLAPLHF. The CDR3 DNA follows: TGTGCCAGCAGGTTAGACAGGGGGCTGGCACCCCTCCACTTT. This chain connects TRBV25-1 to TRBJ1-6, with 10 bases lining up with TRBD1. CDR3 length: 14 amino acids. CDR1 MGHDK and CDR2 SYGVNS come from the germline V gene. V lost 6 bases, J lost 11 bases, and 7 bases stayed unmatched.

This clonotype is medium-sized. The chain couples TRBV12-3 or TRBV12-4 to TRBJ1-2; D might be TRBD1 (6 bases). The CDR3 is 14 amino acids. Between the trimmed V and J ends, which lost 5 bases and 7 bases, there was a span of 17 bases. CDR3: CASSPAGRGRGYTF. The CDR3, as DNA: TGTGCCAGCAGTCCGGCGGGCAGGGGCCGTGGCTACACCTTC.

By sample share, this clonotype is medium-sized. DNA of the CDR3: TGTGCCAGCAGCCGACAGGGGTGGCACGAGCAGTACTTC. Translated, it gives CASSRQGWHEQYF. The chain joins TRBV6-5 to TRBJ2-7; TRBD1 matches 8 bases. The CDR3 runs to 13 residues. The V segment lost 6 bases and the J segment 5 bases; nucleotides outside the gene matches: 6. The V gene's germline CDR1 is MNHEY and CDR2 SVGAGI.

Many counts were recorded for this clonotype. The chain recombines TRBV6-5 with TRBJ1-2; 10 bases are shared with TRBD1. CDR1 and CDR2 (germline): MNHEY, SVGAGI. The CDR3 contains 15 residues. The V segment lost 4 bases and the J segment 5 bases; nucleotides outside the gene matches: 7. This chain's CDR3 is CASSSPGQGSYGYTF. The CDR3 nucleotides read TGTGCCAGCAGTTCGCCGGGACAGGGGTCGTATGGCTACACCTTC.

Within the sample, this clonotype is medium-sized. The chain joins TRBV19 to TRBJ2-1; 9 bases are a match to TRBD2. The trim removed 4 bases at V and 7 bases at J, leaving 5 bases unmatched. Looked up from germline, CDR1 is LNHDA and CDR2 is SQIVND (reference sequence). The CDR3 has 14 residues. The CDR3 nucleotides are TGTGCCAGTAGTAAAGGGGCGGGAGGGAATGAGCAGTTCTTC. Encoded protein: CASSKGAGGNEQFF.

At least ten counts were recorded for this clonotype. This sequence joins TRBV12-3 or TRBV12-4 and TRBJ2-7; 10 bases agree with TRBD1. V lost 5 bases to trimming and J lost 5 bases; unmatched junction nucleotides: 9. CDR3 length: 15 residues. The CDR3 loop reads CASSGTRDRGHEQYF. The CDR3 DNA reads TGTGCCAGCAGTGGAACCCGGGACAGGGGACACGAGCAGTACTTC.

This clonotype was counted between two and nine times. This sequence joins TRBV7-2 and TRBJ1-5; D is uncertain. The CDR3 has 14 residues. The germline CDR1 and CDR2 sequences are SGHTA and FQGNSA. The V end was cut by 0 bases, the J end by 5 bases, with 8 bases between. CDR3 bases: TGTGCCAGCAGCTTAGCACCTCCCGATCAGCCCCAGCATTTT. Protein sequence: CASSLAPPDQPQHF.

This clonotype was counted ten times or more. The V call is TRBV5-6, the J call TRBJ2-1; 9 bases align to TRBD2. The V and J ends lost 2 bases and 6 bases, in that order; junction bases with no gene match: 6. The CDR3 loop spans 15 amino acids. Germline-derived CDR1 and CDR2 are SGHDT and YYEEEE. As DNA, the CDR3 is TGTGCCAGCAGCTTAGCGCTAGCGGGATTCAATGAGCAGTTCTTC. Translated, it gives CASSLALAGFNEQFF.

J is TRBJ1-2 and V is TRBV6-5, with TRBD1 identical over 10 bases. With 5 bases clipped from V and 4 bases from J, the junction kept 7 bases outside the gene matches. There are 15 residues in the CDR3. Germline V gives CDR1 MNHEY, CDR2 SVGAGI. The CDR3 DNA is TGTGCCAGCAGTGGGGGGGACAGGGGTTTCTATGGCTACACCTTC. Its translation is CASSGGDRGFYGYTF.

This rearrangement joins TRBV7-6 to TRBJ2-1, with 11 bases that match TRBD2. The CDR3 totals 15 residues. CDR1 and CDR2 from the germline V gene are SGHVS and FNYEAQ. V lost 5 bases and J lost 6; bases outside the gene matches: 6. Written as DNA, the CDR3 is TGTGCCAGCAGCGGATATAGCGGGAGGGCCAATGAGCAGTTCTTC. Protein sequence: CASSGYSGRANEQFF.